The 32 T cell receptor beta chains listed next were all sequenced from one sample in a study of blood T cell dynamics during melanoma immunotherapy. This sample's time point: pre-treatment baseline. Sequencing used immunoSEQ multiplex PCR; TCRdb keeps in-frame clones, though not all of them. The repertoire holds over 10,000 clones, with under 90% as singletons. This specimen was blood, taken from a patient treated with checkpoint blockade. The receptor set was obtained from a human donor with melanoma.

The V and J genes are TRBV10-3 and TRBJ2-2; 7 nucleotides line up with TRBD2. Germline trimming cut 0 bases from V and 0 bases from J; bases unmatched to any gene: 4. In germline, CDR1 is ENHRY, CDR2 SYGVKD. This CDR3 contains 17 residues. In DNA form, the CDR3 reads TGTGCCATCAGTGAGTCGAACCTAGCGGCGAACACCGGGGAGCTGTTTTTT. It yields the protein CAISESNLAANTGELFF.

J is TRBJ2-5 and V is TRBV5-1, with 7 bases identical to TRBD2. CDR3 size: 15 residues. Germline assignment: CDR1 SGHRS and CDR2 YFSETQ. Trimming removed 0 bases from V and 2 bases from J; junction bases left unmatched: 4. In DNA form, the CDR3 reads TGCGCCAGCAGCTTGGCGGGGGGATTTCAAGAGACCCAGTACTTC. It is translated as CASSLAGGFQETQYF.

The chain combines TRBV15 with TRBJ1-5; no clear D. V was pared by 5 bases and J by 5 bases, with 10 bases between. This CDR3 spans 13 amino acids. Germline V CDR1 and CDR2: LNHNV, YYDKDF (reference sequence). CDR3 sequence: CATSPRRDQPQHF. In DNA, the CDR3 is TGTGCCACCAGCCCGCGCCGGGATCAGCCCCAGCATTTT.

This clone was detected only once. This rearrangement joins TRBV11-3 to TRBJ2-7; 8 bases line up with TRBD1. CDR1 SGHNT and CDR2 YENEEA come from the germline V gene. The V segment lost 5 bases and the J segment 0 bases; nucleotides outside the gene matches: 6. The CDR3 has 15 residues. The CDR3 reads CASSSGQGTSYEQYF. Here the CDR3 DNA reads TGTGCCAGCAGCAGCGGACAGGGCACCTCCTACGAGCAGTACTTC.

This chain links TRBV19 with TRBJ1-5; 11 positions match TRBD1. This CDR3 region has 16 residues. With 5 bases clipped from V and 6 bases from J, the junction kept 9 bases outside the gene matches. Germline values: CDR1 LNHDA, CDR2 SQIVND (reference sequence). The CDR3 DNA follows: TGTGCCAGTAGTCCAGGGACAGGGGGTTTAGTTCAGCCCCAGCATTTT. Translating gives CASSPGTGGLVQPQHF.

This chain joins TRBV5-1 and TRBJ1-2; 9 nucleotides match TRBD1. CDR1 and CDR2 from the germline V gene are SGHRS and YFSETQ. The ends lost 0 bases at V and 6 bases at J; junction bases unmatched: 3. The CDR3 sequence is 14 residues long. The CDR3 DNA follows: TGCGCCAGCAGCTTGGTACAGGGGGCCGATGGCTACACCTTC. This codes for CASSLVQGADGYTF.

This clone turned up a few times. This sequence joins TRBV19 and TRBJ1-1, with 9 nucleotides matching TRBD1. Looked up from germline, CDR1 is LNHDA and CDR2 is SQIVND (reference sequence). The CDR3 runs to 15 residues. V was pared by 7 bases and J by 4 bases, with 10 bases of the junction left unmatched. In DNA, the CDR3 is TGTGCCAGTACCCGAAGGGACAGGGCGGCCACTGAAGCTTTCTTT. Protein sequence: CASTRRDRAATEAFF.

This chain uses TRBV12-5 with TRBJ1-1; D gene unclear. V was clipped by 2 bases and J by 4 bases, with 11 bases between them. Germline V lookup: CDR1 LGHNT, CDR2 FRNRAP. There are 14 residues in the CDR3. CDR3 region: CASGLSGEGTEAFF. In nucleotides, the CDR3 is TGTGCTAGTGGTTTGTCCGGGGAGGGCACTGAAGCTTTCTTT.

The chain couples TRBV9 to TRBJ2-2, with 12 bases aligning to TRBD2. Losses at the gene ends were 4 bases for V and 7 bases for J; bases not matched to a gene: 14. CDR1 and CDR2 from the germline V gene are SGDLS and YYNGEE. CDR3 size: 18 residues. The CDR3 bases are TGTGCCAGCAGCCCAGCTTTTACTAGCGGGAGGTCAGACGGGGAGCTGTTTTTT. This codes for CASSPAFTSGRSDGELFF. Looking up the rest from reference TRBV9 and TRBJ2-2 gives the full variable domain: DSGVTQTPKHLITATGQRVTLRCSPRSGDLSVYWYQQSLDQGLQFLIQYYNGEERAKGNILERFSAQQFPDLHSELNLSSLELGDSALYFCASSPAFTSGRSDGELFFGEGSRLTVL.

V gene TRBV27 combines with J gene TRBJ2-2; D is unresolved. This CDR3 has 15 amino acids. Germline V CDR1 and CDR2: MNHEY, SMNVEV (reference sequence). V was cut by 0 bases and J by 8 bases, with 13 bases left in between. CDR3 nucleotides: TGTGCCAGCAGTTTATCGGTACGGCCCACTGGGGAGCTGTTTTTT. It yields the protein CASSLSVRPTGELFF.

This rearrangement joins TRBV6-1 to TRBJ2-5, with 10 bases that match TRBD1. This CDR3 is built from 15 residues. Germline CDR1 MNHNS, CDR2 SASEGT. V trimming: 5 bases; J trimming: 7 bases; junction bases outside the gene matches: 10. Here the CDR3 reads CASSILTGGEGTQYF. In DNA, the CDR3 is TGTGCCAGCAGTATATTGACAGGGGGCGAAGGGACCCAGTACTTC.

The table lists this clone with a count of one. This chain connects TRBV5-1 to TRBJ1-1; 8 bases line up with TRBD1. CDR1 SGHRS and CDR2 YFSETQ come from the germline V gene. V shed 0 bases and J 2 bases; nucleotides not matched to a gene: 15. This CDR3 contains 19 residues. The CDR3: CASSLAIADRDRLNTEAFF. The CDR3 DNA reads as TGCGCCAGCAGCTTGGCCATCGCTGACCGGGACAGGCTTAACACTGAAGCTTTCTTT.

The chain employs TRBV4-1 and TRBJ1-1; possible D gene TRBD1, 5 bases. Germline values: CDR1 MGHRA, CDR2 YSYEKL. The CDR3 totals 16 residues. V shed 7 bases and J shed 3 bases, with 21 bases lying between them. The CDR3 here is CASKGVLGRADTEAFF. CDR3 nucleotide sequence: TGCGCCAGCAAAGGGGTTCTGGGCAGGGCGGACACTGAAGCTTTCTTT.

The chain employs TRBV5-1 and TRBJ2-7; 9 bases line up with TRBD1. There are 14 residues in the CDR3. After removal of 4 bases from V and 6 bases from J, the junction contained 8 bases not matched to a gene. The V gene's germline CDR1 is SGHRS and CDR2 YFSETQ. CDR3 in DNA: TGCGCCAGCAGCCCCGGGACAGGGTGGAGCGAGCAGTACTTC. Its protein is CASSPGTGWSEQYF.

V and J are TRBV4-1 and TRBJ1-3; D is unresolved. The CDR3 sequence is 14 residues long. V lost 4 bases and J 0 bases, leaving 7 bases between the germline ends. Per germline, CDR1 MGHRA and CDR2 YSYEKL. The CDR3 here is CASSRESSGNTIYF. In DNA form, the CDR3 reads TGCGCCAGCAGCCGGGAGTCCTCTGGAAACACCATATATTTT.

This chain joins TRBV15 and TRBJ1-1, with 7 bases identical to TRBD1. Looked up from germline, CDR1 is LNHNV and CDR2 is YYDKDF (reference sequence). V shed 5 bases, J shed 5 bases, and the junction held 11 bases outside the gene matches. The CDR3 is 15 amino acids. In nucleotides, the CDR3 is TGTGCCACCAGCGGACTAACAGGGGAGCGGACTGAAGCTTTCTTT. Encoded protein: CATSGLTGERTEAFF.

The V gene is TRBV6-5, the J gene TRBJ1-2; no reliable D call. The CDR3 runs to 14 residues. Trimming removed 7 bases from V and 6 bases from J, with 18 bases in between. Germline loops: CDR1 MNHEY, CDR2 SVGAGI. The CDR3, as DNA: TGTGCCAGCACGGCCCGTACCACGTCAAATGGCTACACCTTC. Translation: CASTARTTSNGYTF.

This sequence joins TRBV7-9 and TRBJ1-1; no clear D gene. Germline CDR1 reads SEHNR; CDR2 reads FQNEAQ (reference sequence). Trimming cost V 2 bases and J 4 bases, with 14 bases left between them. The CDR3 sequence is 15 residues long. CDR3 in DNA: TGTGCCAGCAGCTTAAGGACGGCAACTCCCACTGAAGCTTTCTTT. Translating it yields CASSLRTATPTEAFF.

The chain combines TRBV5-1 with TRBJ1-5; TRBD1 aligns across 9 bases. J was trimmed by 3 bases and V by 4 bases; bases with no gene match: 5. Germline V gene lookup returns CDR1 SGHRS and CDR2 YFSETQ. This CDR3 contains 15 residues. The CDR3 spells CASSGGQGINQPQHF. DNA for the CDR3: TGCGCCAGCAGCGGTGGACAGGGGATCAATCAGCCCCAGCATTTT.

The chain uses TRBV6-1 and TRBJ2-1, with unresolved D. The CDR3 extends over 13 amino acids. From germline, CDR1 is MNHNS and CDR2 SASEGT. Between the trimmed V and J ends, which lost 0 bases and 5 bases, there was a span of 5 bases. CDR3 sequence (DNA): TGTGCCAGCAGTGAAGCACAGCACAATGAGCAGTTCTTC. It encodes CASSEAQHNEQFF.

In its sample, this clone was seen once. The rearrangement joins TRBV7-2 to TRBJ2-7, with D perhaps matching TRBD2 (6 bases). This CDR3 comprises 13 residues. Germline-derived CDR1 and CDR2 are SGHTA and FQGNSA. V lost 3 bases, J lost 3 bases, and 9 bases lay in between. CDR3 residues: CASSLGLLYEQYF. CDR3 coding DNA: TGTGCCAGCAGCTTGGGACTCCTCTACGAGCAGTACTTC.

This clone was recorded once. The V and J genes are TRBV7-2 and TRBJ2-7; a weak D match, TRBD2 (5 bases). CDR3 length: 16 amino acids. CDR1 SGHTA and CDR2 FQGNSA come from the germline V gene. V dropped 5 bases and J dropped 3 bases, with 20 bases sitting between them. The CDR3 here is CASSQGLAAEIYEQYF. Here the CDR3 DNA reads TGTGCCAGCAGCCAAGGACTCGCAGCGGAGATCTACGAGCAGTACTTC.

The J gene is TRBJ1-2, the V gene TRBV28, with D possibly being TRBD1 (5 bases). V lost 7 bases, J lost 4 bases, and 13 bases lay in between. The CDR3 extends over 13 amino acids. CDR1 is MDHEN and CDR2 is SYDVKM in the germline V gene. CDR3 nucleotide sequence: TGTGCCAGCACCCTGGGACGGCTCTATGGCTACACCTTC. It encodes CASTLGRLYGYTF.

The V gene is TRBV30, the J gene TRBJ1-2, with 7 bases aligning to TRBD1. Unmatched junction bases numbered 5, after V lost 0 bases and J lost 4 bases. This CDR3 is built from 14 residues. Germline assignment: CDR1 GTSNPN and CDR2 SVGIG (reference sequence). The CDR3 protein is CAWSVGTAAYGYTF. The CDR3, as DNA: TGTGCCTGGAGTGTGGGGACAGCAGCCTATGGCTACACCTTC.

The chain carries TRBV11-2 and TRBJ1-5; D unresolved. Between the trimmed V and J ends, which lost 2 bases and 9 bases, there was a span of 11 bases. The CDR3 totals 13 residues. From germline, CDR1 is SGHAT and CDR2 FQNNGV. The CDR3 DNA reads TGTGCCAGCAGCTTAAACCTCCGTACGCCCCAGCATTTT. It is translated as CASSLNLRTPQHF. Supplemented by reference TRBV11-2 and TRBJ1-5, the full variable domain reads EAGVAQSPRYKIIEKRQSVAFWCNPISGHATLYWYQQILGQGPKLLIQFQNNGVVDDSQLPKDRFSAERLKGVDSTLKIQPAKLEDSAVYLCASSLNLRTPQHFGDGTRLSIL.

This chain links TRBV7-9 with TRBJ2-1; D uncertain. The ends were cut back, 7 bases at V and 8 bases at J, with 0 bases in the middle. Germline CDR1 is SEHNR and CDR2 is FQNEAQ (reference sequence). The CDR3 contains 8 residues. The DNA of the CDR3 is TGTGCCAGCAATGAGCAGTTCTTC. Residues: CASNEQFF.

The genes are TRBV4-2 and TRBJ2-7; no definite D call. CDR1 and CDR2 from the germline V gene are LGHNA and YNFKEQ. The CDR3 length is 13 residues. V was pared by 1 base and J by 1 base, with 5 bases between. In nucleotides, the CDR3 is TGTGCCAGCAGCCAAGTAGGGTCCTACGAGCAGTACTTC. This encodes CASSQVGSYEQYF.

This CDR3 reads CASSFGQGIDEQFF. As DNA, the CDR3 is TGCGCCAGCAGCTTCGGACAGGGGATCGATGAGCAGTTCTTC. V is TRBV5-1 and J is TRBJ2-1, with 9 bases aligning to TRBD1. This CDR3 spans 14 amino acids. With V trimmed by 2 bases and J by 8 bases, 5 bases remained unmatched. The germline V gene encodes CDR1 SGHRS and CDR2 YFSETQ.

V usage is TRBV6-1 and J usage is TRBJ2-1; TRBD1 aligns across 9 bases. CDR3 length: 14 residues. Germline assignment: CDR1 MNHNS and CDR2 SASEGT. V trimming: 10 bases; J trimming: 3 bases; junction bases outside the gene matches: 7. The CDR3 reads CATDDRGVYNEQFF. The CDR3 nucleotides are TGTGCCACCGACGACAGGGGGGTCTACAATGAGCAGTTCTTC.

The chain has TRBV27 and TRBJ2-7, with 11 positions matching TRBD2. Germline-derived CDR1 and CDR2 are MNHEY and SMNVEV (reference sequence). The CDR3 consists of 15 residues. V shed 5 bases and J 5 bases; nucleotides not matched to a gene: 8. The CDR3 region is CASSPRVAGGDEQYF. DNA of the CDR3: TGTGCCAGCAGTCCCCGCGTAGCGGGAGGGGACGAGCAGTACTTC.

The V gene is TRBV9, the J gene TRBJ2-1, with 11 positions matching TRBD1. The J segment lost 4 bases and the V segment lost 3 bases, leaving 3 bases of the junction unmatched. The CDR3 is made up of 15 amino acids. Germline assignment: CDR1 SGDLS and CDR2 YYNGEE. Here the CDR3 reads CASSGDRGSYNEQFF. CDR3 nucleotide sequence: TGTGCCAGCAGCGGGGACAGGGGGTCTTACAATGAGCAGTTCTTC.

The chain is built from TRBV5-1 and TRBJ2-7; maybe TRBD2 (6 bases). The CDR3 extends over 16 amino acids. V lost 4 bases to trimming and J lost 3 bases, with 20 bases between them. Germline loops: CDR1 SGHRS, CDR2 YFSETQ. Here the CDR3 reads CASSGRSGGFFYEQYF. The CDR3 nucleotides read TGCGCCAGCAGCGGGCGATCCGGAGGGTTTTTCTACGAGCAGTACTTC.